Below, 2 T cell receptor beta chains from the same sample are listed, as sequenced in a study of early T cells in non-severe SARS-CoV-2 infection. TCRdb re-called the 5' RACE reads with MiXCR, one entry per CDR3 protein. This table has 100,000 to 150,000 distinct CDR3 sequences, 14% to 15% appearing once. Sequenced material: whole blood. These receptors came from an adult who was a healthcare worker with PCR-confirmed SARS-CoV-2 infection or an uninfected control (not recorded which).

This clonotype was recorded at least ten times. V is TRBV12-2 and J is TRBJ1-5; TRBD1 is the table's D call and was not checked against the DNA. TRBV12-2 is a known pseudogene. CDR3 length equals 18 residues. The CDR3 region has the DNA TGTGCAAGTCGCTCGTCCCGGGACAGGGGGGATAGCAATCAGCCCCAGCATTTT. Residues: CASRSSRDRGDSNQPQHF.

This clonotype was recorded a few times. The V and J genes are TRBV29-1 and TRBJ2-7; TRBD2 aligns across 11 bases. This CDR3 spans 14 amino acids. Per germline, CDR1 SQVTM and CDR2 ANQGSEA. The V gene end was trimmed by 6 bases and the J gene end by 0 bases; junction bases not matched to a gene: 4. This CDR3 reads CSVAGTSGSYEQYF. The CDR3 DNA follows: TGCAGCGTCGCCGGGACTAGCGGCTCCTACGAGCAGTACTTC.